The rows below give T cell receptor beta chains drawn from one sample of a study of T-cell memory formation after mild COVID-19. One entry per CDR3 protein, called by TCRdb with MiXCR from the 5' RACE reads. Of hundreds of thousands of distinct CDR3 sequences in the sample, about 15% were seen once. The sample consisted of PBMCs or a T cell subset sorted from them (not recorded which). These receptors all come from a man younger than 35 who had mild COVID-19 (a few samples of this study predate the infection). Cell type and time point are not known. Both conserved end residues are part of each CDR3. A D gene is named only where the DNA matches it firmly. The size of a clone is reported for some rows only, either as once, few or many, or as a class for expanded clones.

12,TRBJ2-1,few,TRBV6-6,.,CASSNGGHEQFF,TGTGCCAGCAGCAATGGGGGTCATGAGCAGTTCTTC
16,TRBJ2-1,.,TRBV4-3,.,CASSQEPGVAYNEQFF,TGCGCCAGCAGCCAAGAGCCGGGGGTAGCCTACAATGAGCAGTTCTTC
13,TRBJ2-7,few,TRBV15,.,CATSKHGIYEQYF,TGTGCCACCAGCAAACACGGAATCTACGAGCAGTACTTC
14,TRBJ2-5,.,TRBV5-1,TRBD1,CASSIGQVQETQYF,TGCGCCAGCAGTATAGGACAGGTACAAGAGACCCAGTACTTC
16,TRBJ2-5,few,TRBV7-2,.,CASSLRGYGLGETQYF,TGTGCCAGCAGCCTAAGGGGGTATGGTTTAGGAGAGACCCAGTACTTC
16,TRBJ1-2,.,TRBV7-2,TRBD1,CASSLGGTGANYGYTF,TGTGCCAGCAGCTTAGGGGGGACAGGGGCGAACTATGGCTACACCTTC
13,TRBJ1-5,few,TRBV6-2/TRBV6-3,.,CASRWGLYQPQHF,TGTGCCAGCAGATGGGGTCTGTATCAGCCCCAGCATTTT
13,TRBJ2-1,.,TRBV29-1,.,CSVDVMEYNEQFF,TGCAGCGTTGACGTCATGGAGTACAATGAGCAGTTCTTC
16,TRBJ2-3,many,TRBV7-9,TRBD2,CASSRQRSAGTDTQYF,TGTGCCAGCAGCCGGCAACGATCAGCGGGGACAGATACGCAGTATTTT
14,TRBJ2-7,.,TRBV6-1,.,CASSEPGIFYEQYF,TGTGCCAGCAGTGAGCCGGGGATCTTCTACGAGCAGTACTTC
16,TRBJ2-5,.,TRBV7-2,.,CASSFPPGGGGETQYF,TGTGCCAGCAGCTTCCCCCCCGGGGGAGGAGGCGAGACCCAGTACTTC
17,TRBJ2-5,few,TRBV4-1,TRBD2,CASSPSATSGGRETQYF,TGCGCCAGCAGCCCCTCGGCTACTAGCGGGGGTAGGGAGACCCAGTACTTC
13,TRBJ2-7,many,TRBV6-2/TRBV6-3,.,CASMWAAGNEQYF,TGTGCCAGCATGTGGGCGGCGGGGAACGAGCAGTACTTC
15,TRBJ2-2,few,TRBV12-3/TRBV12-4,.,CASSSTTLGTGELFF,TGTGCCAGCAGTAGCACTACCTTGGGCACCGGGGAGCTGTTTTTT
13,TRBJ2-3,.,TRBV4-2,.,CASSQDSQDTQYF,TGTGCCAGCAGCCAAGATTCCCAGGATACGCAGTATTTT
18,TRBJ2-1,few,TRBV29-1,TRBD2,CSVTPGGPAGENYNEQFF,TGCAGCGTTACTCCCGGAGGCCCAGCGGGGGAGAACTACAATGAGCAGTTCTTC
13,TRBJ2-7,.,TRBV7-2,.,CASSLVGWGGQYF,TGTGCCAGCAGCTTAGTCGGCTGGGGCGGGCAGTACTTC
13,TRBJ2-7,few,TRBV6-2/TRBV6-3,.,CASSYDSAYEQYF,TGTGCCAGCAGCTACGACAGCGCCTACGAGCAGTACTTC
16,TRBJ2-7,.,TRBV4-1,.,CASSLYVTAASYEQYF,TGCGCCAGCAGCCTTTACGTGACAGCGGCCTCCTACGAGCAGTACTTC
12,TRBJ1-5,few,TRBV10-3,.,CAISEGDQPQHF,TGTGCCATCAGTGAAGGGGATCAGCCCCAGCATTTT
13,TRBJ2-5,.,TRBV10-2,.,CASSYTSQETQYF,TGCGCCAGCAGTTACACCTCCCAAGAGACCCAGTACTTC
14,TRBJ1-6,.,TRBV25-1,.,CASSVAGYESPLHF,TGTGCCAGCAGCGTGGCAGGGTATGAATCACCCCTCCACTTT
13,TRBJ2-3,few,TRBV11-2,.,CASSFLVTDTQYF,TGTGCCAGCAGCTTTCTAGTAACAGATACGCAGTATTTT
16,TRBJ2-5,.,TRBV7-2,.,CASSSTPTAGGETQYF,TGTGCCAGCAGCTCTACACCGACCGCCGGGGGAGAGACCCAGTACTTC